Listed here are 26 T cell receptor beta chains from one sample, sequenced in a study of monozygotic twins with inflammatory bowel disease. TCRdb reprocessed the 5' RACE reads and reports one entry per CDR3 protein, with no DNA. The repertoire shows over 200,000 distinct CDR3 sequences; the top ten hold 1.5% to 2%. Sequenced: blood. The source of these receptors is a human donor with ulcerative colitis or Crohn's disease, or a healthy co-twin of an affected twin (not recorded which).

V gene TRBV18 combines with J gene TRBJ1-1; the D call of TRBD1 rests on TCRdb alone, since no DNA is present to check it. The CDR3 has 15 residues. Looked up from germline, CDR1 is KGHSH and CDR2 is LQKENI. The CDR3: CASSPSQQGSRLAFF.

This chain connects TRBV5-1 to TRBJ2-7; the D gene TCRdb calls, TRBD1, cannot be checked with no DNA. From germline, CDR1 is SGHRS and CDR2 YFSETQ. CDR3 length equals 13 residues. The CDR3 loop reads CASSVRDRGEQYF.

The chain employs TRBV27 and TRBJ2-4. Germline loops: CDR1 MNHEY, CDR2 SMNVEV (reference sequence). The CDR3 contains 13 residues. This CDR3 is CASSLKVGNIQYF.

The chain combines TRBV12-3 or TRBV12-4 with TRBJ1-1; TCRdb indicates TRBD1, and absent DNA this call remains unverified. This CDR3 comprises 13 residues. CDR3 residues: CASSFSGVTEAFF.

The chain combines TRBV12-3 or TRBV12-4 with TRBJ2-7; TCRdb's assignment of TRBD1 cannot be checked, as there is no DNA. CDR3 length: 14 amino acids. The chain's CDR3 is CASRLGGRPYEQYF.

The chain couples TRBV11-1 to TRBJ2-3; the TCRdb call, TRBD2, lacks DNA for checking. Germline V CDR1 and CDR2: SGHAT, FQDESV (reference sequence). The CDR3 is made up of 19 amino acids. CDR3 residues: CASSLGLAGGTINTDTQYF.

The chain links TRBV7-2 to TRBJ2-3; TCRdb picks TRBD1, but there is no DNA to check that call. Germline V gene data show CDR1 as SGHTA and CDR2 as FQGNSA. The CDR3 totals 15 residues. CDR3 protein: CASSSSGGRTDTQYF.

The chain uses TRBV15 and TRBJ1-1. The CDR3 length is 14 residues. Germline V CDR1 and CDR2: LNHNV, YYDKDF (reference sequence). The chain's CDR3 is CATSRDRGRGSAFF.

The chain has TRBV10-3 and TRBJ2-7; lacking DNA, the TRBD1 call made by TCRdb goes unchecked. Germline-derived CDR1 and CDR2 are ENHRY and SYGVKD. The CDR3 covers 17 residues. The CDR3 protein is CAISESLGHQVTYEQYF.

This chain connects TRBV7-9 to TRBJ1-2; checking the TCRdb D call of TRBD1 is not possible without DNA. CDR3 size: 14 residues. Germline CDR1 SEHNR, CDR2 FQNEAQ (reference sequence). CDR3 sequence reads: CASILQGWDYGYTF.

This chain connects TRBV20-1 to TRBJ2-5; TCRdb lists TRBD1, though no DNA is available to test this call. Germline CDR1 and CDR2: DFQATT and SNEGSKA (reference sequence). The CDR3 consists of 14 residues. CDR3 region: CSASDRVTGETQYF.

The rearrangement joins TRBV7-8 to TRBJ1-1; TCRdb indicates TRBD1, and absent DNA this call remains unverified. The CDR3 spans 14 residues. CDR1 SGHVS and CDR2 FQNEAQ come from the germline V gene. The CDR3 protein is CASSHGQGFAEAFF.

The V and J genes are TRBV20-1 and TRBJ1-2; without DNA, the TCRdb call of TRBD1 cannot be checked. This CDR3 contains 13 residues. CDR1 DFQATT and CDR2 SNEGSKA come from the germline V gene (reference sequence). CDR3 region: CSADRTGLYGYTF.

This rearrangement joins TRBV7-8 to TRBJ2-3. Germline CDR1 reads SGHVS; CDR2 reads FQNEAQ. This CDR3 comprises 14 residues. The CDR3 reads CASSLMGFTDTQYF. Combining the CDR3 with reference TRBV7-8 and TRBJ2-3 gives the whole variable domain GAGVSQSPRYKVAKRGQDVALRCDPISGHVSLFWYQQALGQGPEFLTYFQNEAQLDKSGLPSDRFFAERPEGSVSTLKIQRTQQEDSAVYLCASSLMGFTDTQYFGPGTRLTVL.

The chain links TRBV5-6 to TRBJ1-4; the D call from TCRdb, TRBD1, cannot be confirmed without DNA. CDR3 size: 15 residues. Germline lookup yields CDR1 SGHDT and CDR2 YYEEEE. CDR3: CASSDPGTSGEKLFF.

The chain links TRBV18 to TRBJ1-2; without DNA, the TCRdb call of TRBD1 cannot be checked. The CDR3 is made up of 16 amino acids. CDR1 KGHSH and CDR2 LQKENI come from the germline V gene. CDR3: CASSPFEQGGEGGYTF.

The chain joins TRBV2 to TRBJ2-5; TCRdb outputs TRBD1, but without DNA this stays unchecked. Germline CDR1 and CDR2: SNHLY and FYNNEI. The CDR3 runs 15 residues. CDR3 sequence: CASSEARQGGETQYF.

The chain carries TRBV10-3 and TRBJ2-1. CDR3 length equals 11 residues. Germline assignment: CDR1 ENHRY and CDR2 SYGVKD. CDR3 loop: CAIAYSNEQFF.

The V and J genes are TRBV5-1 and TRBJ2-1; TCRdb calls TRBD2, which cannot be checked without DNA. This CDR3 comprises 18 residues. Germline assignment: CDR1 SGHRS and CDR2 YFSETQ. The CDR3 is CASSPTRAGGYQYNEQFF.

The chain is built from TRBV10-3 and TRBJ2-1. This CDR3 contains 14 residues. CDR1 is ENHRY, CDR2 SYGVKD, per germline. CDR3 protein: CAISESTTGNEQFF.

The rearrangement links TRBV7-2 to TRBJ1-6; the D gene TCRdb calls, TRBD1, cannot be checked with no DNA. CDR3 length: 16 amino acids. Germline assignment: CDR1 SGHTA and CDR2 FQGNSA. The CDR3 spells CASSLLSGAQNSPLHF.

V gene TRBV11-2 combines with J gene TRBJ2-1; TCRdb proposes TRBD1, but this gene call is untestable without DNA. Germline values: CDR1 SGHAT, CDR2 FQNNGV. This CDR3 contains 14 residues. The CDR3 region is CASSFRTRDNEQFF.

The CDR3: CASSPLDNYNEQFF. The genes are TRBV5-1 and TRBJ2-1; no DNA is available, so the TRBD1 call from TCRdb remains unchecked. The germline V gene has CDR1 SGHRS and CDR2 YFSETQ. The CDR3 length is 14 residues.

The chain has TRBV7-3 and TRBJ2-1; TCRdb's D call, TRBD1, is unchecked because there is no DNA. Per germline, CDR1 SGHTA and CDR2 FQGTGA. This CDR3 contains 15 residues. The CDR3 is CASSSSGTGKNEQFF.

This sequence joins TRBV27 and TRBJ2-4. This CDR3 spans 14 amino acids. Per germline, CDR1 MNHEY and CDR2 SMNVEV (reference sequence). The CDR3 region is CASRSYLAKNIQYF.

The chain uses TRBV20-1 and TRBJ2-2; the TRBD2 assignment by TCRdb is unverifiable without DNA. The CDR3 has 14 residues. Germline V gene lookup returns CDR1 DFQATT and CDR2 SNEGSKA (reference sequence). The CDR3 here is CSAPTRGVAGELFF.